This entry describes one T cell receptor beta chain. The source of the sample is a study of blood T cell repertoires in COVID-19. Trimming cost V 3 bases and J 6 bases; bases outside gene matches: 4. The germline gives CDR1 SGHVS, CDR2 FQNEAQ. This CDR3 comprises 14 residues. Sequencing used immunoSEQ multiplex PCR; TCRdb keeps in-frame clones, though not all of them. The sample has 88,000 or so clones; over 75% are singletons. The receptor comes from a man in his 60s with acute or convalescent COVID-19. This chain connects TRBV7-8 to TRBJ2-3; 9 bases agree with TRBD2. The specimen was peripheral blood. This CDR3 reads CASSLGAGGDTQYF. The CDR3 DNA reads TGTGCCAGCAGCTTGGGGGCGGGAGGGGATACGCAGTATTTT. The full variable domain, in which reference TRBV7-8 and TRBJ2-3 provide the parts outside the CDR3, is GAGVSQSPRYKVAKRGQDVALRCDPISGHVSLFWYQQALGQGPEFLTYFQNEAQLDKSGLPSDRFFAERPEGSVSTLKIQRTQQEDSAVYLCASSLGAGGDTQYFGPGTRLTVL.